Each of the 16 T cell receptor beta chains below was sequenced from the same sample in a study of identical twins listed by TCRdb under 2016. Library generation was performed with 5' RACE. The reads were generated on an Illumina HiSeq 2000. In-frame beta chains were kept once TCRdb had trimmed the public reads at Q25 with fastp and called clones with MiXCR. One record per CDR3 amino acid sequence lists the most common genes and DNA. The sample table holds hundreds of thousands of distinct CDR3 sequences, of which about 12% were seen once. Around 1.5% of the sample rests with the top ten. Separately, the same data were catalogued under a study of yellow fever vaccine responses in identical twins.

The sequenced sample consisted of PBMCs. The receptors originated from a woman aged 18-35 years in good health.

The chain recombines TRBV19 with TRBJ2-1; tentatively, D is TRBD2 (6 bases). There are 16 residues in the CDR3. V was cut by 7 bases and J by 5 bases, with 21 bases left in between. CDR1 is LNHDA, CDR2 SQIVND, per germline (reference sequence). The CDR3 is CASTKNPTSPHNEQFF. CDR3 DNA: TGTGCCAGTACTAAGAACCCCACTAGCCCCCACAATGAGCAGTTCTTC.

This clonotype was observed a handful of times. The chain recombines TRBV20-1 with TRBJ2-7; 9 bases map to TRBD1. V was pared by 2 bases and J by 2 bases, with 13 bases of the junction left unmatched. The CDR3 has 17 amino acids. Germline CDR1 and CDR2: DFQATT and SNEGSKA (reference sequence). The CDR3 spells CSARNSLQGQGTYEQYF. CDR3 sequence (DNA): TGCAGTGCTAGAAATAGCCTCCAGGGACAGGGAACCTACGAGCAGTACTTC.

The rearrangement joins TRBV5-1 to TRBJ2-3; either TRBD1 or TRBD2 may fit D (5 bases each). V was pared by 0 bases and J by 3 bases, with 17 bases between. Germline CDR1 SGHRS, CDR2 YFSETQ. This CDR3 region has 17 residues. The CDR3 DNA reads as TGCGCCAGCAGCTTGGATCCCCCAGGGAGTTTGACAGATACGCAGTATTTT. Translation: CASSLDPPGSLTDTQYF.

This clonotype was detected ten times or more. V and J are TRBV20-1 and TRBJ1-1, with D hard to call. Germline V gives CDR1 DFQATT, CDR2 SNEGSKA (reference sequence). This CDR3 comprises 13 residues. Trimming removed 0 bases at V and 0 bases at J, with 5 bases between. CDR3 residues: CSARDSLNTEAFF. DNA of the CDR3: TGCAGTGCTAGAGATAGTTTGAACACTGAAGCTTTCTTT.

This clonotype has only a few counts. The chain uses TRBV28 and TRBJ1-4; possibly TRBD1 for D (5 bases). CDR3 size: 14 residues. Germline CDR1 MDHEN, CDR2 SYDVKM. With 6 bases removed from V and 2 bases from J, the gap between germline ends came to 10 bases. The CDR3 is CASRRGGTNEKLFF. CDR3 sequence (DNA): TGTGCCAGCAGACGTGGGGGGACTAATGAAAAACTGTTTTTT.

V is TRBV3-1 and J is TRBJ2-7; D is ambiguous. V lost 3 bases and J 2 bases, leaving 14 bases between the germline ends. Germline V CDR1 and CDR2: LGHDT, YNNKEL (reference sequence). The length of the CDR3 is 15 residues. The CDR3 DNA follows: TGTGCCAGCAGCCAGGACCCCCCCCGAGCCTACGAGCAGTACTTC. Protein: CASSQDPPRAYEQYF.

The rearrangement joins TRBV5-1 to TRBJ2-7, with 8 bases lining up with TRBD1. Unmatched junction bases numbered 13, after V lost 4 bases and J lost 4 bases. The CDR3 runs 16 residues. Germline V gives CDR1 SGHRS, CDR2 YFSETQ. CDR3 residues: CASSPTYTGGPYEQYF. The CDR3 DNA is TGCGCCAGCAGCCCAACCTACACAGGGGGTCCGTACGAGCAGTACTTC.

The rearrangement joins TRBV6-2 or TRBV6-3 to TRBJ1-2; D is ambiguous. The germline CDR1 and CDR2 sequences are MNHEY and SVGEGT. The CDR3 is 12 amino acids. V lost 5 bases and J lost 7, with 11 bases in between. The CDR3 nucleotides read TGTGCCAGCAGTGACCTCCCATCTGGCTACACCTTC. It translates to CASSDLPSGYTF.

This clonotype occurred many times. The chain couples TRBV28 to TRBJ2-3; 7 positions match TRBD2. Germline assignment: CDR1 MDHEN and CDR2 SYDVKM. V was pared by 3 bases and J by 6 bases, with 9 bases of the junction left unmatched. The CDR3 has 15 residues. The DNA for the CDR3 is TGTGCCAGCAGTTTGAGGCGACCCGGGGGGGATACGCAGTATTTT. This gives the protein CASSLRRPGGDTQYF.

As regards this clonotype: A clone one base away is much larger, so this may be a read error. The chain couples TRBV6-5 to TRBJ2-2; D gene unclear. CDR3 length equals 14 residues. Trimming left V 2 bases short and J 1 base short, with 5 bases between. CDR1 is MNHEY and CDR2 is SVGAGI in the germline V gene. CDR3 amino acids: CASSYKRNTGELFF. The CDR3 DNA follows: TGTGCCAGCAGTTACAAGCGGAACACCGGGGAGCTGTTTTTT.

In DNA, the CDR3 is TGTGCCACTAAAGGGGGCCCGGTAGAAGAAAAACTGTTTTTT. This encodes CATKGGPVEEKLFF. J is TRBJ1-4 and V is TRBV15; TRBD1 agrees at 7 bases. Germline CDR1 reads LNHNV; CDR2 reads YYDKDF (reference sequence). V was pared by 9 bases and J by 8 bases, with 12 bases of the junction left unmatched. This CDR3 spans 14 amino acids.

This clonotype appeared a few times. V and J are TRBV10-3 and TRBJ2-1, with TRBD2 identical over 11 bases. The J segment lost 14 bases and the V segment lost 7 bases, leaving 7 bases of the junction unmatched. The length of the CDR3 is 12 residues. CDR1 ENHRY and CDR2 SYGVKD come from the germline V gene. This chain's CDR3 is CAITATSGGKFF. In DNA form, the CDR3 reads TGTGCCATCACTGCAACTAGCGGGGGAAAGTTCTTC.

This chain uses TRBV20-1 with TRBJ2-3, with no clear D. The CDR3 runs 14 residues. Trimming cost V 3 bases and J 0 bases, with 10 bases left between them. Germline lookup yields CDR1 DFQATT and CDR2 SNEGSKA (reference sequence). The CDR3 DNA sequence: TGCAGTGCTAGTCCGCCTATTAGCACAGATACGCAGTATTTT. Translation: CSASPPISTDTQYF.

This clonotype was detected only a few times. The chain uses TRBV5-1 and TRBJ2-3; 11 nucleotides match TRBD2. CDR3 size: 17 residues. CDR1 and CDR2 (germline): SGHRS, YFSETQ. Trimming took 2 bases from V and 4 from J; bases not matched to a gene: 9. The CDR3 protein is CASSFPTSGAWADTQYF. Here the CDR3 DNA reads TGCGCCAGCAGCTTCCCGACTAGCGGGGCTTGGGCAGATACGCAGTATTTT.

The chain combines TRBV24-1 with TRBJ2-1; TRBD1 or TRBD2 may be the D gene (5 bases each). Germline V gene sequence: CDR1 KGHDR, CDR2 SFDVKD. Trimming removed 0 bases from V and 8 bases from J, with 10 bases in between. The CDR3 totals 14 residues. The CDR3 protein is CATSDLQGDDEQFF. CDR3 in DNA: TGTGCCACCAGTGATTTGCAAGGGGACGATGAGCAGTTCTTC.

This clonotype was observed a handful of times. CDR3 DNA: TGTGCCACCAGCAGACCTTCGACTAGCGGGAGGCCTCGTGAGCAGTTCTTC. Amino acids: CATSRPSTSGRPREQFF. The rearrangement uses TRBV15 and TRBJ2-1, with TRBD2 matching over 13 bases. CDR1 and CDR2 (germline): LNHNV, YYDKDF (reference sequence). The CDR3 is 17 residues long. V lost 2 bases, J lost 9 bases, and 10 bases stayed unmatched.